The clone carrying this TCR beta chain was counted at least ten times. Its antigen is as yet unknown. Template material for amplifying TCR beta CDR3 regions consisted of RNA transcripts. The primer set for the first-round RT-PCR of the TCR CDR3 was HTBI. One entry per CDR3 protein results from TCRdb running MiXCR on the multiplex PCR reads. The data contain hundreds of thousands of distinct CDR3 sequences, 15% to 20% of them seen just once; the ten biggest clones take up 16%. This entry comes from a study of T cells in Graves' hyperthyroidism and ophthalmopathy. Study observations and caveats: By a 13 V-J model, ophthalmopathy was set apart from stable hyperthyroidism.

Patients aged 18 to 65 had newly diagnosed hyperthyroidism of under 2 months' duration. Preceding any ophthalmopathy symptoms, the blood sample dates from first hyperthyroidism diagnosis. The authors took PBMCs from 8.5 to 10 ml fresh peripheral blood. Sequenced input: blood. The receptor was derived from a woman between 50 and 59 years old with Graves' hyperthyroidism that later progressed to Graves' ophthalmopathy.

The CDR3 is CASSHSSGELFF. The DNA of the CDR3 is TGTGCCAGCAGCCACTCGTCCGGGGAGCTGTTTTTT. The genes are TRBV12-3 or TRBV12-4 and TRBJ2-2; no firm D call. This CDR3 is 12 amino acids long. Trimming took off 6 bases at V and 6 bases at J, with 8 bases between the two ends.